One and the same sample provided the 14 T cell receptor beta chains below, sequenced in a study of Ad26.COV2.S vaccination and SARS-CoV-2 variants. Treatment of the sample: 15 to 20 received Ad26.COV2.S at low or high dose, single or two shots; about 5 received placebo; per-sample allocation not given. All samples were drawn on day 63, counting from the first vaccine or placebo injection. Here immunoSEQ multiplex PCR was the method, and the copy in TCRdb shows in-frame clones only, minus some. The sample yields hundreds of thousands of clones, roughly nine tenths seen once. The sequences come from peripheral blood, collected in a trial of Ad26.COV2.S vaccine versus placebo. These receptors all stem from a person between 18 and 60 years old who received the Ad26.COV2.S COVID-19 vaccine or a placebo.

The rearrangement links TRBV5-4 to TRBJ2-5, with D maybe TRBD1 (5 bases). Germline lookup yields CDR1 SGHNT and CDR2 YYREEE (reference sequence). This CDR3 spans 14 amino acids. V lost 0 bases and J lost 5, with 11 bases in between. The CDR3 DNA follows: TGTGCCAGCAGCTTGGGCTCAGGGTCGGAGACCCAGTACTTC. Translating gives CASSLGSGSETQYF.

The J gene is TRBJ2-1, the V gene TRBV24-1; D gene unclear. Trimming took 1 base from V and 9 from J, leaving 6 bases between them. This CDR3 has 12 amino acids. Germline assignment: CDR1 KGHDR and CDR2 SFDVKD. CDR3 sequence reads: CATSDLWGEQFF. The CDR3 DNA reads as TGTGCCACCAGTGATTTATGGGGTGAGCAGTTCTTC.

The chain employs TRBV5-6 and TRBJ1-4; 11 bases are shared with TRBD1. CDR1 and CDR2 (germline): SGHDT, YYEEEE. This CDR3 has 14 residues. V was clipped by 3 bases and J by 10 bases; unmatched bases: 5. The CDR3 spells CASSWGQGGGKLFF. The CDR3 DNA follows: TGTGCCAGCAGCTGGGGACAGGGGGGAGGAAAACTGTTTTTT. The whole variable domain, remainder taken from reference TRBV5-6 and TRBJ1-4, is DAGVTQSPTHLIKTRGQQVTLRCSPKSGHDTVSWYQQALGQGPQFIFQYYEEEERQRGNFPDRFSGHQFPNYSSELNVNALLLGDSALYLCASSWGQGGGKLFFGSGTQLSVL.

The CDR3 reads CASMGGGGTDTQYF. The CDR3 bases are TGTGCCAGCATGGGGGGCGGGGGCACAGATACGCAGTATTTT. The V call is TRBV2, the J call TRBJ2-3, with D perhaps TRBD1 or TRBD2 (6 bases each). Germline V gene data show CDR1 as SNHLY and CDR2 as FYNNEI. The CDR3 has 14 residues. V lost 7 bases to trimming and J lost 1 base, with 12 bases between them.

The gene calls are TRBV29-1 and TRBJ1-2; tentative D call: TRBD1 (5 bases). Germline-derived CDR1 and CDR2 are SQVTM and ANQGSEA. The CDR3 loop spans 11 amino acids. Trimming left V 6 bases short and J 6 bases short, with 11 bases between. The chain's CDR3 is CSVGDVDGYTF. CDR3 DNA: TGCAGCGTGGGGGACGTGGATGGCTACACCTTC. Based on the CDR3 plus reference TRBV29-1 and TRBJ1-2, the full variable domain is SAVISQKPSRDICQRGTSLTIQCQVDSQVTMMFWYRQQPGQSLTLIATANQGSEATYESGFVIDKFPISRPNLTFSTLTVSNMSPEDSSIYLCSVGDVDGYTFGSGTRLTVV.

The chain carries TRBV18 and TRBJ1-3; D call uncertain. The germline CDR1 and CDR2 sequences are KGHSH and LQKENI. Trimming removed 1 base at V and 0 bases at J, with 10 bases between. The CDR3 length is 16 residues. CDR3 nucleotides: TGTGCCAGCTCACCACAGGGTTCCTACTCTGGAAACACCATATATTTT. Its protein product is CASSPQGSYSGNTIYF.

The chain uses TRBV15 and TRBJ2-1; D is possibly TRBD2 (6 bases). This CDR3 spans 15 amino acids. V shed 3 bases and J shed 7 bases, with 16 bases lying between them. CDR1 and CDR2 (germline): LNHNV, YYDKDF (reference sequence). CDR3 in amino acids: CATSRRVSSENEQFF. The DNA of the CDR3 is TGTGCCACCAGCAGGAGGGTATCTAGCGAAAATGAGCAGTTCTTC.

With regard to this clone: Within the sample, other DNA sequences also encode this same CDR3. The chain recombines TRBV5-1 with TRBJ1-1; D is ambiguous. The CDR3 runs to 13 residues. Trimming left V 2 bases short and J 0 bases short, with 5 bases between. Per germline, CDR1 SGHRS and CDR2 YFSETQ. The CDR3 coding sequence is TGCGCCAGCAGCTTCAGGCTGAACACTGAAGCTTTCTTT. Translated, it gives CASSFRLNTEAFF.

J is TRBJ1-1 and V is TRBV11-1; tentatively, D is TRBD1 (6 bases). This CDR3 is built from 15 residues. With 3 bases removed from V and 5 bases from J, the gap between germline ends came to 16 bases. CDR1 is SGHAT, CDR2 FQDESV, per germline (reference sequence). The CDR3 spells CASSFPGAAWTEAFF. The CDR3, as DNA: TGTGCCAGCAGCTTTCCAGGGGCGGCTTGGACTGAAGCTTTCTTT.

The J gene is TRBJ2-1, the V gene TRBV10-1; 7 bases agree with TRBD2. Germline CDR1 WNHNN, CDR2 SYGVQD (reference sequence). CDR3 length equals 17 residues. J lost 6 bases, V lost 2 bases, and 13 bases had no gene match. The CDR3 loop reads CASSEGTGGCWGNEQFF. The CDR3, as DNA: TGCGCCAGCAGTGAGGGGACGGGGGGTTGTTGGGGCAATGAGCAGTTCTTC.

The chain recombines TRBV6-6 with TRBJ1-6, with D hard to call. Per the germline V gene, CDR1 is MNHNY and CDR2 is SVGAGI (reference sequence). The CDR3 has 14 residues. V lost 2 bases and J 7 bases, leaving 9 bases between the germline ends. The CDR3 coding sequence is TGTGCCAGCAGTTACATGGCAGAAAATTCACCCCTCCACTTT. Protein sequence: CASSYMAENSPLHF.

The rearrangement joins TRBV18 to TRBJ1-3, with D possibly matching TRBD1 (6 bases). The CDR3 contains 16 residues. V shed 6 bases and J shed 3 bases, with 18 bases lying between them. Germline V CDR1 and CDR2: KGHSH, LQKENI. The CDR3 DNA follows: TGTGCCAGCTCTTCGATTGGGGGCGCAGATGGAAACACCATATATTTT. This sequence encodes CASSSIGGADGNTIYF.

The chain recombines TRBV9 with TRBJ2-3; a possible D gene is TRBD1 (6 bases). Germline assignment: CDR1 SGDLS and CDR2 YYNGEE. V was cut by 0 bases and J by 6 bases, with 14 bases left in between. This CDR3 spans 15 amino acids. CDR3 in amino acids: CASSVETGVLDTQYF. The CDR3 DNA reads as TGTGCCAGCAGCGTAGAGACAGGAGTATTGGATACGCAGTATTTT.

The chain uses TRBV5-4 and TRBJ1-3; D gene ambiguous. CDR3 length equals 16 residues. V was pared by 4 bases and J by 0 bases, with 14 bases between. Germline V gene data show CDR1 as SGHNT and CDR2 as YYREEE (reference sequence). The CDR3 region is CASSTNQQYSGNTIYF. CDR3 coding DNA: TGTGCCAGCAGCACTAACCAGCAATACTCTGGAAACACCATATATTTT. The variable domain in full, with the rest retrieved from reference TRBV5-4 and TRBJ1-3, is ETGVTQSPTHLIKTRGQQVTLRCSSQSGHNTVSWYQQALGQGPQFIFQYYREEENGRGNFPPRFSGLQFPNYSSELNVNALELDDSALYLCASSTNQQYSGNTIYFGEGSWLTVV.